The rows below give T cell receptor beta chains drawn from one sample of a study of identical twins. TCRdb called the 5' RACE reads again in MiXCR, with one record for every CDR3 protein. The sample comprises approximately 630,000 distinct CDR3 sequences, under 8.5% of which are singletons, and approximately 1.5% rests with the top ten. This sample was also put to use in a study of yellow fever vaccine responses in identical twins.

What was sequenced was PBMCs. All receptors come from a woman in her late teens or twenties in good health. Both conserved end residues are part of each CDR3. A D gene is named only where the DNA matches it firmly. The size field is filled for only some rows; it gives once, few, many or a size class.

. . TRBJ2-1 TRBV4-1 TGCGCCAGCAGCCCGACCAGACCCCTTGAGCAGTTCTTC CASSPTRPLEQFF
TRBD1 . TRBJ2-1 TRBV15 TGTGCCACCAGCAGGGCGACAGGGCCATACAATGAGCAGTTCTTC CATSRATGPYNEQFF
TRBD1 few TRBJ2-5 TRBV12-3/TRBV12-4 TGTGCCAGCAGTTTAGGTCTTCCGGGACAGGAGACGGAGACCCAGTACTTC CASSLGLPGQETETQYF
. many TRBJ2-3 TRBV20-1 TGCAGTGCTAGCGTCAGGGCAGATACGCAGTATTTT CSASVRADTQYF
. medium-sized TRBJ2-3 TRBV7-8 TGTGCCAGCAGCTTAGGAATGTCTAGCACAGATACGCAGTATTTT CASSLGMSSTDTQYF
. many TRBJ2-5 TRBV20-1 TGCAGTGCTAGATTTGGCCGCGCCCCGTCCCAAGAGACTCAGTACTTC CSARFGRAPSQETQYF
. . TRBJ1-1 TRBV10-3 TGTGCCATCAGTGGTCAGGAGTCGAACACTGAAGCTTTCTTT CAISGQESNTEAFF
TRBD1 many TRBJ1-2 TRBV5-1 TGCGCCAGCAGCCAGGACAGGGCGACCAACTATGGCTACACCTTC CASSQDRATNYGYTF
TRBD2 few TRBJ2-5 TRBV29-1 TGCAGCGTTGAACGAGAGAACGTTGCTAGCGGGGGACAAGAGACCCAGTACTTC CSVERENVASGGQETQYF
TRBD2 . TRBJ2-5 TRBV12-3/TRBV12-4 TGTGCCTGCAGTTTGGGACTAGCGGGGGGAAGTCGGTATGAAGAGACCCAGTACTTC CACSLGLAGGSRYEETQYF
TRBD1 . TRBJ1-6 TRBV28 TGTGCCAGCAGTTATCGACAGGGCTTCGTTGGTTCACCCCTCCACTTT CASSYRQGFVGSPLHF
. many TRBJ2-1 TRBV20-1 TGCAGTGCCCCGGGAAAGGGCCACCGATTTGAGCAGTTCTTC CSAPGKGHRFEQFF
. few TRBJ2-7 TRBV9 TGTGCCAGCAGCCGAACCCCCTCTAGCTCGCAGTACTTC CASSRTPSSSQYF
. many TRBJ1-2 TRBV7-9 TGTGCCAGCAGCCCCAGCGTCTATGGCTACACCTTC CASSPSVYGYTF
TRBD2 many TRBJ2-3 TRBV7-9 TGTGCCAGCAGCTTTCGGGACTACACAGATACGCAGTATTTT CASSFRDYTDTQYF
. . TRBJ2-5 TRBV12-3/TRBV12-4 TGTGCCAGCACCATACGGGGAATTATGGAGACCCAGTACTTC CASTIRGIMETQYF
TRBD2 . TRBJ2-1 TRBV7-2 TGTGCCAGCAGCGGACAAGGGGGCAAGAGAACTAGCGGGAGAGGGGTGCCCTACAATGAGCAGTTCTTC CASSGQGGKRTSGRGVPYNEQFF
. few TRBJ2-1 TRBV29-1 TGCAGCGTTGAAGGTCTAGCGAAGTCCTACAATGAGCAGTTCTTC CSVEGLAKSYNEQFF
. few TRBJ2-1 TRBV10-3 TGTGCCACCCATCCTACTACTACCTCCTACAATGAGCAGTTCTTC CATHPTTTSYNEQFF
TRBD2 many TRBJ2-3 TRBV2 TGTGCCAGCATTCCGACTAGCGGGAACACAGATACGCAGTATTTT CASIPTSGNTDTQYF
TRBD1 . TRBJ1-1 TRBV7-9 TGTGCCAGCAGCCTCGGGTGGGACAGGGGGCGTAAGATCATGAACACTGAAGCTTTCTTT CASSLGWDRGRKIMNTEAFF
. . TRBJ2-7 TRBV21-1 TGTGCCAGCAGCAAAGGGCTCGGGGGTCGGGAGGATATTTCCTACGAGCAGTACTTC CASSKGLGGREDISYEQYF
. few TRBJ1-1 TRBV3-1 TGTGCCAGCAGCCAAACTCATGGGAACACTGAAGCTTTCTTT CASSQTHGNTEAFF
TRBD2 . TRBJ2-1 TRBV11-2 TGTGCCAGCAGCCCCCGGAGGGCCCTAGCGGGGGAGAACAATGAGCAGTTCTTC CASSPRRALAGENNEQFF
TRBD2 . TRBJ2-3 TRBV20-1 TGCAGTGCTAGAGTTACTAGCGGGGGGGTCGGTACGCAGTATTTT CSARVTSGGVGTQYF
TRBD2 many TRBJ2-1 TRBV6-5 TGTGCCAGCAGTTACTCTTGGGCTAGCGGGGCTAACAATGAGCAGTTCTTC CASSYSWASGANNEQFF
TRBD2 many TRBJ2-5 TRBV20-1 TGCAGTGCTGGACCGGGACTAGCGAAAGAGACCCAGTACTTC CSAGPGLAKETQYF
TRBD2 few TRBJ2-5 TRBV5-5 TGTGCCAGCAGCTCGAGGCCCCTAGCGGGAGGCGCCCAAGAGACCCAGTACTTC CASSSRPLAGGAQETQYF
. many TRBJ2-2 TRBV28 TGTGCCAGCACGCCGGACGGAGTCACCGGGGAGCTGTTTTTT CASTPDGVTGELFF
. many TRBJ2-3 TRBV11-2 TGTGCCAGCAGGACTCCAGGCCGTACAGGAGATACGCAGTATTTT CASRTPGRTGDTQYF
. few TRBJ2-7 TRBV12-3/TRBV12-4 TGTGCCAGCAGCCGGGCCGTCGGGTACGAGCAGTACTTC CASSRAVGYEQYF
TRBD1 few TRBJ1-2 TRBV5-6 TGTGCCAGCAGCGAGGACAGGGGGCCAAGTAACACCTTC CASSEDRGPSNTF
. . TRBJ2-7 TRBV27 TGTGCCAGCAACAAAAGAGCAGGGTTGAGCTACGAGCAGTACTTC CASNKRAGLSYEQYF
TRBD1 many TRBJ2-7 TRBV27 TGTGCCAGCAGTCCTCTTCTTCTACAGGGGCGATACGAGCAGTACTTC CASSPLLLQGRYEQYF
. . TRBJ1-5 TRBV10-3 TGTGCCATCAGCCGCCAGGGTAGCAATCAGCCCCAGCATTTT CAISRQGSNQPQHF
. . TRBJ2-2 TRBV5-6 TGTGCCAGCAGCCCCCGGCCGGAAAACACCGGGGAGCTGTTTTTT CASSPRPENTGELFF
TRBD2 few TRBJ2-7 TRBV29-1 TGCAGCGTTGTCGGCATGGGACTAGCGGGAGTTTACGAGCAGTACTTC CSVVGMGLAGVYEQYF
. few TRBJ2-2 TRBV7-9 TGTGCCAGCAAGACCTCCGGGTTCGTGGAGCTGTTTTTT CASKTSGFVELFF
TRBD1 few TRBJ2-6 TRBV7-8 TGTGCCGTTGGAGGACAGGGGTTTTCTGGGGCCAACGTCCTGACTTTC CAVGGQGFSGANVLTF
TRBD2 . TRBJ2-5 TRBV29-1 TGCAGCGTTGACGGGGGGGCAGAGACCCAGTACTTC CSVDGGAETQYF
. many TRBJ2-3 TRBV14 TGTGCCAGCAGCCAAGAGGCTAGCACAGATACGCAGTATTTT CASSQEASTDTQYF
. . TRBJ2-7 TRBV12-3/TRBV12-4 TGTGCCAGCAGTTTTACTGGGACTGTATCCTACGAGCAGTACTTC CASSFTGTVSYEQYF
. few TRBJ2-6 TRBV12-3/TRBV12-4 TGTGCCAGCAGTTTTCGCACGTCAATCTCTGGGGCCAACGTCCTGACTTTC CASSFRTSISGANVLTF
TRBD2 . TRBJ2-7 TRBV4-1 TGCGCCAGCAGCCAAGATCTGAGCTTGACTAGCGGGAGTGGGTACGAGCAGTACTTC CASSQDLSLTSGSGYEQYF
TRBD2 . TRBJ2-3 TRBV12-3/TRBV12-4 TGTGCCAGCTGTCTTCAGCGGGGGGGCCTATTAAGCACAGATACGCAGTATTTT CASCLQRGGLLSTDTQYF
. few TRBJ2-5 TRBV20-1 TGCAGTGTTCTAGCCCGAGAGACCCAGTACTTC CSVLARETQYF
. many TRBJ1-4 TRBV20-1 TGCAGTGCTAGAGATTCGGGACTGGCTAATGAAAAACTGTTTTTT CSARDSGLANEKLFF
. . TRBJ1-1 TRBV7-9 TGTGCCAGCAGCTCGGCACAGACAGCGAACACTGAAACTTTCTTT CASSSAQTANTETFF
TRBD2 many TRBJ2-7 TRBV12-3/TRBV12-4 TGTGCCAGCAGCTATAGCGGGAGTCCCTACGAGCAGTACTTC CASSYSGSPYEQYF
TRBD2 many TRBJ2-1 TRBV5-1 TGCGCCAGCAGCCGCACCGGGACTAGCGGGCCCCCCGGGAATGAGCAGTTCTTC CASSRTGTSGPPGNEQFF
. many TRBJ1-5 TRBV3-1 TGTGCCAGCAGCCGAGGGGGAGAGAGGGAGCCCCAGCATTTT CASSRGGEREPQHF